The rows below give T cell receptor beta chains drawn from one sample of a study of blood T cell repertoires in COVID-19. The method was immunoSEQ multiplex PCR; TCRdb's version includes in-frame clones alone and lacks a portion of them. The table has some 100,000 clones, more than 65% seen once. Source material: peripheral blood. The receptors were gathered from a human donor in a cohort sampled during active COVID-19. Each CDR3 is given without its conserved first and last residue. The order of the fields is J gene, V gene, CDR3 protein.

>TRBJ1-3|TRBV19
ASSLRPNGNTIY
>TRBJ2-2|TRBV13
ASSLRLAGVTGELF
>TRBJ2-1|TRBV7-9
ASSLGLANEQF
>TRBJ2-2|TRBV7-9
ASRGPNTGELF
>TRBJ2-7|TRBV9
ASSVGRNRGYEQY
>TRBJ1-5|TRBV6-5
ASSFRQGNQPQH
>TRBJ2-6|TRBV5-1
ASSLDGSGANVLT
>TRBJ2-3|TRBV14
ASSQRRGTMDTDTQY
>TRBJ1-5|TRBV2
ASSDQGTSQPQH
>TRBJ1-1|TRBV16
ASSPGTGGAF
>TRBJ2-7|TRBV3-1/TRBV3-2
ASSQWDRGKGEQY
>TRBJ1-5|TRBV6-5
ASSYQGANQPQH
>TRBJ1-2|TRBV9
ASSEGTLHNYGYT
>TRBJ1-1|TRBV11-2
ASSLDRKGPGF
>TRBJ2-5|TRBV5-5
ASSLGHSGSWETQY
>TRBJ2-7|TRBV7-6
ASSRQGEQY
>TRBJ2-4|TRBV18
ASSPLSSTGLKAKNIQY
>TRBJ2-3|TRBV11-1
ASSTGHSTDTQY